What follows are 25 T cell receptor beta chains derived from one specimen sequenced in a study of CD8 T cells in Susac syndrome. RNA in amounts of about 0.5 to 1 ug was reverse transcribed with random hexamers. TCRdb called the immunoSEQ multiplex PCR reads again in MiXCR, with one record for every CDR3 protein. The sample consists of a few hundred thousand distinct CDR3 sequences, around 95% of them appearing once. Source material: CD4+ T cells from PBMCs. Receptor source: a human donor with multiple sclerosis.

The genes are TRBV6-5 and TRBJ1-1; 8 nucleotides line up with TRBD1. Trimming removed 7 bases from V and 3 bases from J; junction bases left unmatched: 4. Germline V gene sequence: CDR1 MNHEY, CDR2 SVGAGI. This CDR3 is 13 amino acids long. The CDR3 loop reads CASTDRGYTEAFF. The DNA for the CDR3 is TGTGCCAGCACAGACAGGGGATACACTGAAGCTTTCTTT.

The CDR3 nucleotides are TGTGCCAGCAGTGACGTGGGGGGGAGCACAGATACGCAGTATTTT. Protein product: CASSDVGGSTDTQYF. The chain is built from TRBV25-1 and TRBJ2-3; 7 bases map to TRBD2. The CDR3 is 15 amino acids. Trimming at V came to 3 bases and at J to 0 bases, leaving 3 bases not matched to a gene. The germline V gene encodes CDR1 MGHDK and CDR2 SYGVNS.

CDR3 bases: TGTGCCAGCTCAGAGACTCGGGCAGGGACAGGACAGCCCCAGCATTTT. This codes for CASSETRAGTGQPQHF. This chain connects TRBV18 to TRBJ1-5; 8 bases match TRBD1. Trimming removed 5 bases from V and 7 bases from J; junction bases left unmatched: 13. CDR3 length equals 16 residues. Germline lookup yields CDR1 KGHSH and CDR2 LQKENI.

The CDR3 here is CSVGVPGSNQPQHF. Written as DNA, the CDR3 is TGCAGCGTTGGCGTCCCAGGGAGCAATCAGCCCCAGCATTTT. V usage is TRBV29-1 and J usage is TRBJ1-5, with TRBD1 as a possible D gene (5 bases). The CDR3 is made up of 14 amino acids. CDR1 SQVTM and CDR2 ANQGSEA come from the germline V gene. V lost 4 bases, J lost 1 base, and 11 bases lay in between. The whole variable domain, remainder taken from reference TRBV29-1 and TRBJ1-5, is SAVISQKPSRDICQRGTSLTIQCQVDSQVTMMFWYRQQPGQSLTLIATANQGSEATYESGFVIDKFPISRPNLTFSTLTVSNMSPEDSSIYLCSVGVPGSNQPQHFGDGTRLSIL.

This chain joins TRBV20-1 and TRBJ1-2; 7 bases fit TRBD1. The germline gives CDR1 DFQATT, CDR2 SNEGSKA (reference sequence). This CDR3 spans 14 amino acids. Trimming removed 1 base from V and 4 bases from J; junction bases left unmatched: 6. CDR3 in amino acids: CSARGTWDSYGYTF. The CDR3 DNA sequence: TGCAGTGCTAGAGGAACGTGGGACAGCTATGGCTACACCTTC.

This chain connects TRBV18 to TRBJ1-5; no definite D call. CDR1 and CDR2 (germline): KGHSH, LQKENI. The CDR3 runs 13 residues. V was cut by 6 bases and J by 9 bases, with 15 bases left in between. CDR3 residues: CASSLGLEAPQHF. The CDR3 nucleotides are TGTGCCAGCTCGCTTGGCCTTGAAGCGCCCCAGCATTTT.

The rearrangement joins TRBV12-3 or TRBV12-4 to TRBJ1-1, with 7 positions matching TRBD1. The CDR3 is 13 amino acids. The V gene end was trimmed by 8 bases and the J gene end by 1 base; junction bases not matched to a gene: 4. The CDR3 loop reads CASGWTGNTEAFF. CDR3 nucleotide sequence: TGTGCCAGCGGTTGGACAGGGAACACTGAAGCTTTCTTT.

V is TRBV19 and J is TRBJ1-5; TRBD1 might be the D (5 bases). V lost 5 bases and J 9 bases, leaving 17 bases between the germline ends. This CDR3 region has 14 residues. Germline loops: CDR1 LNHDA, CDR2 SQIVND (reference sequence). CDR3 region: CASSPGANVPPQHF. Here the CDR3 DNA reads TGTGCCAGTAGTCCCGGGGCAAATGTTCCGCCCCAGCATTTT. The whole variable domain, filled in from reference TRBV19 and TRBJ1-5, reads DGGITQSPKYLFRKEGQNVTLSCEQNLNHDAMYWYRQDPGQGLRLIYYSQIVNDFQKGDIAEGYSVSREKKESFPLTVTSAQKNPTAFYLCASSPGANVPPQHFGDGTRLSIL.

Only one count was recorded for this clonotype. V gene TRBV7-9 combines with J gene TRBJ2-3, with 8 bases that match TRBD2. The CDR3 is 17 residues long. Looked up from germline, CDR1 is SEHNR and CDR2 is FQNEAQ (reference sequence). The ends lost 3 bases at V and 0 bases at J; junction bases unmatched: 8. In nucleotides, the CDR3 is TGTGCCAGCAGCTTCCTTACTAGCGGATCTAGCACAGATACGCAGTATTTT. It translates to CASSFLTSGSSTDTQYF.

The V and J genes are TRBV20-1 and TRBJ2-1, with TRBD2 matching over 12 bases. Germline trimming cut 3 bases from V and 8 bases from J; bases unmatched to any gene: 8. There are 15 residues in the CDR3. Germline V gene sequence: CDR1 DFQATT, CDR2 SNEGSKA (reference sequence). The CDR3 DNA reads TGCAGTGCTAGGAACCTAGCGGGGGGGCGGTATGAGCAGTTCTTC. Amino acids: CSARNLAGGRYEQFF.

The chain uses TRBV29-1 and TRBJ2-7; no definite D call. CDR1 and CDR2 from the germline V gene are SQVTM and ANQGSEA. Trimming took 3 bases from V and 0 from J, leaving 6 bases between them. The CDR3 totals 12 residues. The CDR3 nucleotides read TGCAGCGTTGAGACGGCCTCCTACGAGCAGTACTTC. Protein sequence: CSVETASYEQYF.

The chain employs TRBV20-1 and TRBJ2-7; the match to TRBD2 covers 11 bases. Germline V lookup: CDR1 DFQATT, CDR2 SNEGSKA (reference sequence). The CDR3 has 14 amino acids. The V segment lost 8 bases and the J segment 4 bases; nucleotides outside the gene matches: 10. The DNA for the CDR3 is TGCAGTACTGGACCGACTAGCGGGGCGTACGAGCAGTACTTC. The encoded protein is CSTGPTSGAYEQYF.

The chain carries TRBV18 and TRBJ2-7; 8 nucleotides match TRBD1. The length of the CDR3 is 15 residues. J gave up 2 bases and V 2 bases, and 5 bases lay outside the gene matches. Germline CDR1 and CDR2: KGHSH and LQKENI. The CDR3 region is CASSPNVQGAYEQYF. For the CDR3, the DNA is TGTGCCAGCTCACCAAACGTACAGGGGGCCTACGAGCAGTACTTC.

The chain couples TRBV9 to TRBJ2-5, with 10 nucleotides matching TRBD2. After removal of 2 bases from V and 5 bases from J, the junction contained 6 bases not matched to a gene. Looked up from germline, CDR1 is SGDLS and CDR2 is YYNGEE. CDR3 size: 15 residues. For the CDR3, the DNA is TGTGCCAGCAGCGTCGCAGGGACTAGCGCCGAGACCCAGTACTTC. Amino acid sequence: CASSVAGTSAETQYF.

This rearrangement joins TRBV29-1 to TRBJ2-7, with D perhaps being TRBD1 or TRBD2 (5 bases each). Germline V gene sequence: CDR1 SQVTM, CDR2 ANQGSEA. The CDR3 extends over 14 amino acids. The V and J ends lost 1 base and 6 bases respectively, with 16 bases between them. Written as DNA, the CDR3 is TGCAGCGTTGAAGGGGCTAGGGGCGGAGGCGAGCAGTACTTC. This translates into CSVEGARGGGEQYF.

The V gene is TRBV6-6, the J gene TRBJ1-2; 9 positions match TRBD1. The junction had 5 bases not matched to a gene; V was cut back by 6 bases and J by 3 bases. The CDR3 contains 14 residues. CDR1 and CDR2 (germline): MNHNY, SVGAGI (reference sequence). The chain's CDR3 is CASRRDRVDYGYTF. The DNA of the CDR3 is TGTGCCAGCAGGCGGGACAGGGTAGACTATGGCTACACCTTC.

The V and J genes are TRBV2 and TRBJ2-5, with no clear D. V was shortened by 8 bases and J by 5 bases, with 15 bases between the two germline ends. Germline CDR1 and CDR2: SNHLY and FYNNEI. This CDR3 contains 13 residues. The CDR3 region has the DNA TGTGCCAGCGAAGGTGGGGTGATGGAGACCCAGTACTTC. It is translated as CASEGGVMETQYF.

This clonotype was recorded only once. The chain joins TRBV29-1 to TRBJ2-3; the match to TRBD2 covers 12 bases. The V and J ends lost 5 bases and 6 bases, in that order; junction bases with no gene match: 6. Per germline, CDR1 SQVTM and CDR2 ANQGSEA. This CDR3 is built from 14 residues. The CDR3 coding sequence is TGCAGCGTTCGGACTAGCGGGGACTGGGATACGCAGTATTTT. It specifies CSVRTSGDWDTQYF.

The chain couples TRBV30 to TRBJ1-6; 7 nucleotides agree with TRBD1. Germline V gene sequence: CDR1 GTSNPN, CDR2 SVGIG (reference sequence). V was clipped by 2 bases and J by 3 bases; unmatched bases: 7. The CDR3 consists of 16 residues. This chain's CDR3 is CAWSYRDSYYNSPLHF. The CDR3 region has the DNA TGTGCCTGGAGTTACCGGGACAGCTACTATAATTCACCCCTCCACTTT.

The CDR3: CASSRAQDTQYF. The CDR3 bases are TGCGCCAGCAGCCGAGCGCAAGATACGCAGTATTTT. This chain uses TRBV4-1 with TRBJ2-3; no reliable D call. The germline CDR1 and CDR2 sequences are MGHRA and YSYEKL. The CDR3 has 12 amino acids. V shed 4 bases and J shed 5 bases, with 7 bases lying between them.

This clonotype was detected once. J is TRBJ2-1 and V is TRBV29-1; 7 nucleotides match TRBD2. V shed 7 bases and J 6 bases; nucleotides not matched to a gene: 18. Germline lookup yields CDR1 SQVTM and CDR2 ANQGSEA. The CDR3 spans 16 residues. This chain's CDR3 is CSALSGRGEGPNEQFF. CDR3 DNA: TGCAGCGCCCTCTCGGGGAGGGGCGAAGGCCCCAATGAGCAGTTCTTC.

The CDR3 sequence is CASSPAVGVNEKLFF. The CDR3 region has the DNA TGTGCCAGCAGCCCGGCTGTAGGGGTTAATGAAAAACTGTTTTTT. The chain recombines TRBV12-3 or TRBV12-4 with TRBJ1-4, with D possibly matching TRBD1 (5 bases). This CDR3 spans 15 amino acids. Trimming stripped 6 bases from V and 4 bases from J, with 15 bases between.

This clonotype was recorded only once. The V and J genes are TRBV3-1 and TRBJ2-1, with TRBD2 identical over 9 bases. This CDR3 is 18 amino acids long. V gave up 0 bases and J gave up 4 bases; unmatched junction bases: 10. The germline gives CDR1 LGHDT, CDR2 YNNKEL (reference sequence). The CDR3 DNA reads TGTGCCAGCAGCCAAGATGAAGGCGGGGGGGCCGTTTACAATGAGCAGTTCTTC. Its translation: CASSQDEGGGAVYNEQFF.

The chain recombines TRBV20-1 with TRBJ2-5; D possibly corresponds to TRBD2 (5 bases). Germline V gene data show CDR1 as DFQATT and CDR2 as SNEGSKA (reference sequence). The CDR3 extends over 14 amino acids. Trimming took off 3 bases at V and 0 bases at J, with 11 bases between the two ends. CDR3 nucleotides: TGCAGTGCTAGGACTAATTCGTACCAAGAGACCCAGTACTTC. It is translated as CSARTNSYQETQYF.

This clonotype has a single count. In DNA form, the CDR3 reads TGTGCCATCAGAACGGACAGGGGGTCCTACGAGCAGTACTTC. It is translated as CAIRTDRGSYEQYF. This sequence joins TRBV10-3 and TRBJ2-7; TRBD1 matches at 10 bases. The CDR3 totals 14 residues. CDR1 ENHRY and CDR2 SYGVKD come from the germline V gene. Germline trimming cut 6 bases from V and 1 base from J; bases unmatched to any gene: 3.